The 15 T cell receptor beta chains reported below all come from one sample, sequenced in a study of post-analysis software for immune sequencing data. No antigen has been assigned to these receptors. Study-wide points: Patients showed TRBV5-6, TRBV5-1 and TRBV20-1 among four to six TRBV segments more frequent than in controls.

The TCR beta cDNA libraries contained unique molecular identifiers. TCRdb reprocessed the PCR reads via MiXCR and lists one record per CDR3 protein. The sample includes 750,000 to 900,000 distinct CDR3 sequences, 46% of them seen just once. The sample consisted of blood. The receptors stem from a girl aged 10 to 17 with multiple sclerosis.

The chain joins TRBV9 to TRBJ2-1; TRBD2 aligns across 10 bases. The V and J ends lost 6 bases and 4 bases, in that order; junction bases with no gene match: 4. Germline V gives CDR1 SGDLS, CDR2 YYNGEE. CDR3 length equals 14 residues. In DNA, the CDR3 is TGTGCCAGCACGCCTAGCGGGAGTTACAATGAGCAGTTCTTC. Translation: CASTPSGSYNEQFF.

The V and J genes are TRBV9 and TRBJ2-7; perhaps TRBD1 as D (6 bases). The V end lost 0 bases, the J end lost 7 bases, and 14 bases lay between the germline ends. Per the germline V gene, CDR1 is SGDLS and CDR2 is YYNGEE. The CDR3 contains 14 residues. The DNA for the CDR3 is TGTGCCAGCAGCGTAGAAGGCAGGGGCTCGGAGCAGTACTTC. It specifies CASSVEGRGSEQYF.

The chain joins TRBV9 to TRBJ2-1; D unresolved. Germline CDR1 is SGDLS and CDR2 is YYNGEE. The CDR3 totals 16 residues. V lost 0 bases to trimming and J lost 4 bases, with 14 bases between them. The CDR3: CASSVGYTADYNEQFF. The CDR3 DNA reads as TGTGCCAGCAGCGTAGGTTACACAGCAGATTACAATGAGCAGTTCTTC.

V is TRBV7-9 and J is TRBJ2-7; D unresolved. CDR3 length: 15 amino acids. Germline CDR1 reads SEHNR; CDR2 reads FQNEAQ (reference sequence). With 2 bases removed from V and 1 base from J, the gap between germline ends came to 12 bases. As DNA, the CDR3 is TGTGCCAGCAGCTTAAGAGGATTGGAGTCCTACGAGCAGTACTTC. Translating it yields CASSLRGLESYEQYF.

J is TRBJ2-5 and V is TRBV7-3; TRBD1 might be the D (5 bases). V gave up 2 bases and J gave up 5 bases, with 15 bases separating them. Germline V gene sequence: CDR1 SGHTA, CDR2 FQGTGA. The CDR3 runs to 15 residues. The CDR3 here is CASSLRGGGAETQYF. CDR3 DNA: TGTGCCAGCAGCTTACGTGGCGGTGGGGCGGAGACCCAGTACTTC.

This sequence joins TRBV7-9 and TRBJ2-3; 8 bases line up with TRBD2. The ends lost 2 bases at V and 2 bases at J; junction bases unmatched: 9. Germline CDR1 reads SEHNR; CDR2 reads FQNEAQ (reference sequence). This CDR3 region has 17 residues. The DNA of the CDR3 is TGTGCCAGCAGCTTATTAAGGGGTAGCGGGATCACAGATACGCAGTATTTT. Its protein is CASSLLRGSGITDTQYF. Combining the CDR3 with reference TRBV7-9 and TRBJ2-3 gives the whole variable domain DTGVSQNPRHKITKRGQNVTFRCDPISEHNRLYWYRQTLGQGPEFLTYFQNEAQLEKSRLLSDRFSAERPKGSFSTLEIQRTEQGDSAMYLCASSLLRGSGITDTQYFGPGTRLTVL.

This chain connects TRBV6-5 to TRBJ1-2; D gene uncertain. This CDR3 is 11 amino acids long. Trimming removed 6 bases from V and 2 bases from J, with 4 bases in between. The germline V gene encodes CDR1 MNHEY and CDR2 SVGAGI. CDR3 bases: TGTGCCAGCAGAAGAAACTATGGCTACACCTTC. As protein: CASRRNYGYTF.

The chain is built from TRBV7-2 and TRBJ2-7; TRBD2 matches 9 bases. The junction had 7 bases not matched to a gene; V was cut back by 1 base and J by 3 bases. Germline-derived CDR1 and CDR2 are SGHTA and FQGNSA. This CDR3 comprises 16 residues. The CDR3, as DNA: TGTGCCAGCAGCTTAGAGACTAGCGGAGGCCACTACGAGCAGTACTTC. Translated, it gives CASSLETSGGHYEQYF.

The chain uses TRBV9 and TRBJ2-1, with 12 nucleotides matching TRBD2. The CDR3 is made up of 14 amino acids. Germline V gene sequence: CDR1 SGDLS, CDR2 YYNGEE. With 4 bases clipped from V and 5 bases from J, the junction kept 1 base outside the gene matches. The CDR3 bases are TGTGCCAGCAGCTCTAGCGGGAGGGACAATGAGCAGTTCTTC. As protein: CASSSSGRDNEQFF.

V and J are TRBV6-2 or TRBV6-3 and TRBJ1-1; the D is unclear. Trimming removed 5 bases from V and 0 bases from J, with 13 bases in between. Germline lookup yields CDR1 MNHEY and CDR2 SVGEGT. The CDR3 has 15 residues. This CDR3 reads CASSRRAQMNTEAFF. In nucleotides, the CDR3 is TGTGCCAGCAGTCGACGGGCGCAAATGAACACTGAAGCTTTCTTT.

V gene TRBV3-1 combines with J gene TRBJ2-7; perhaps D is TRBD1 or TRBD2 (5 bases each). CDR1 and CDR2 (germline): LGHDT, YNNKEL (reference sequence). V lost 1 base to trimming and J lost 4 bases, with 14 bases between them. The CDR3 covers 15 residues. CDR3 nucleotide sequence: TGTGCCAGCAGCCAAGGAACGGGACCCGGTTACGAGCAGTACTTC. This codes for CASSQGTGPGYEQYF.

This clonotype was picked up a small number of times. This chain links TRBV5-1 with TRBJ2-1; TRBD2 is a possible D gene (6 bases). V was cut by 5 bases and J by 5 bases, with 11 bases left in between. From germline, CDR1 is SGHRS and CDR2 YFSETQ. There are 13 residues in the CDR3. CDR3 nucleotides: TGCGCCAGCAGGGAGGGGCCCAACAATGAGCAGTTCTTC. Its protein is CASREGPNNEQFF.

This chain connects TRBV20-1 to TRBJ2-3, with 11 bases identical to TRBD2. V lost 1 base and J lost 4; bases outside the gene matches: 13. From germline, CDR1 is DFQATT and CDR2 SNEGSKA (reference sequence). This CDR3 is built from 18 residues. CDR3 in amino acids: CSARGNLAGGAHSDTQYF. The DNA of the CDR3 is TGCAGTGCTAGAGGAAATCTAGCGGGAGGTGCGCACTCAGATACGCAGTATTTT.

The rearrangement joins TRBV7-3 to TRBJ2-3, with D hard to call. The V end was cut by 5 bases, the J end by 4 bases, with 10 bases between. The germline gives CDR1 SGHTA, CDR2 FQGTGA. The CDR3 contains 13 residues. The CDR3 DNA sequence: TGTGCCAGCAGCCCCCCCTCATCAGATACGCAGTATTTT. Its protein product is CASSPPSSDTQYF. Complete variable domain (other parts from reference TRBV7-3 and TRBJ2-3): GAGVSQTPSNKVTEKGKYVELRCDPISGHTALYWYRQSLGQGPEFLIYFQGTGAADDSGLPNDRFFAVRPEGSVSTLKIQRTERGDSAVYLCASSPPSSDTQYFGPGTRLTVL.

The sample holds a few counts of this clonotype. The chain links TRBV6-5 to TRBJ1-1; TRBD1 is a possible D gene (5 bases). The CDR3 is 15 residues long. The ends were cut back, 6 bases at V and 1 base at J, with 15 bases in the middle. The germline gives CDR1 MNHEY, CDR2 SVGAGI. CDR3 loop: CASSPGFGGNTEAFF. The CDR3 bases are TGTGCCAGCAGCCCAGGGTTCGGGGGGAACACTGAAGCTTTCTTT.